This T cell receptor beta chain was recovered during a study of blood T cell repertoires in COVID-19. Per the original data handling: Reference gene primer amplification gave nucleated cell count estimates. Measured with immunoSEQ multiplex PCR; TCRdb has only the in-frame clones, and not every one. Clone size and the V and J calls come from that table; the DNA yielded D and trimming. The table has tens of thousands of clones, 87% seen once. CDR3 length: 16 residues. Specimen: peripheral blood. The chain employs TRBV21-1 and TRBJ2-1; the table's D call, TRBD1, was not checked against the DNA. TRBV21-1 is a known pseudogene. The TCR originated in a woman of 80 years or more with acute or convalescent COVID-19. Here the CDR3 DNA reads TGTGCCAGCAGCAATTTTTGGACAGGTAACTACAATGAGCAGTTCTTC. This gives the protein CASSNFWTGNYNEQFF.